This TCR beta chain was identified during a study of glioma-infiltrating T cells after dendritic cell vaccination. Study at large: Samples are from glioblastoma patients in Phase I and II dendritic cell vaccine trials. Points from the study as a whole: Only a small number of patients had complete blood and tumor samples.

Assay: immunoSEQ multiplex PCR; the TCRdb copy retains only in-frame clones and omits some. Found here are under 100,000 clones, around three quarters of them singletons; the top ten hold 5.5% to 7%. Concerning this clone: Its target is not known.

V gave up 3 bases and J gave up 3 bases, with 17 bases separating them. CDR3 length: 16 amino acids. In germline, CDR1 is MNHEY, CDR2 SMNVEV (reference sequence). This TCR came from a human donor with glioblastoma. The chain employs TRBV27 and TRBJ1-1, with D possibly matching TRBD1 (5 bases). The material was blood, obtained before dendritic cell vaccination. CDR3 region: CASSLSQGLSYTEAFF. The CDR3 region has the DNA TGTGCCAGCAGTTTGAGTCAGGGTCTTTCGTACACTGAAGCTTTCTTT.